The clone carrying this T cell receptor (beta chain) has only a few counts. Its antigen is as yet unknown. Full-length variable regions came from constant-region reverse primers plus semi-nested Nested Universal Primer A PCR. TCRdb re-called the 5' RACE reads with MiXCR, one entry per CDR3 protein. The sample records over 40,000 distinct CDR3 sequences, approximately 30% being singletons. Points from the study as a whole: The larger-cohort validation was restricted to a single TCR beta V-J rearrangement rather than whole repertoires. Greatest tumor Treg TCR overlap was with tumor naive CD4+ cells.

The sequence was obtained from a female donor with breast cancer. Material for sequencing was tumor-infiltrating memory CD4+ T cells sorted from the breast tumor. Subset: memory CD4+ T cells, CD4+CD45RO+CD25-.

The CDR3 sequence is CASSSQRAQYNEQFF. The CDR3 DNA sequence: TGTGCCAGCAGCTCACAGCGGGCGCAATACAATGAGCAGTTCTTC. The genes are TRBV5-4 and TRBJ2-1, with D possibly being TRBD2 (6 bases). V was clipped by 3 bases and J by 4 bases, with 14 bases between them. The CDR3 is 15 amino acids. Germline V CDR1 and CDR2: SGHNT, YYREEE (reference sequence). The full variable domain, its missing parts supplied by reference TRBV5-4 and TRBJ2-1, is ETGVTQSPTHLIKTRGQQVTLRCSSQSGHNTVSWYQQALGQGPQFIFQYYREEENGRGNFPPRFSGLQFPNYSSELNVNALELDDSALYLCASSSQRAQYNEQFFGPGTRLTVL.